This TCR beta chain appears in the sequencing data of a study of cytomegalovirus exposure and HLA in healthy donors. Study outcomes and limitations: Rarity held for most TCR sequences, but there were some public TCRs that occurred in many donors.

Concerning this clone: What it recognizes is unknown.

The V and J ends lost 7 bases and 1 base respectively, with 11 bases between them. Per germline, CDR1 SGHTA and CDR2 FQGNSA. This CDR3 is 14 amino acids long. The PCR employed 60 Vbeta primers together with 13 Jbeta primers. Libraries were prepared by immunoSEQ multiplex PCR; TCRdb keeps only in-frame clonotypes and omits some of them. There are about 160,000 clones in the sample; 68% occur only once, and roughly 1.5% lies in the top ten. The material sequenced was PBMCs. This chain connects TRBV7-2 to TRBJ1-5; TRBD1 might be the D (6 bases). This TCR was sampled from a man aged 50-60 years in good health and CMV-seronegative. The CDR3 region has the DNA TGTGCCAGCACCAATAGGGGGAGCAATCAGCCCCAGCATTTT. This sequence encodes CASTNRGSNQPQHF.